This T cell receptor (beta chain) was sequenced for a study of shared clonotypes between healthy human individuals. The study's findings and limits: Memory subsets generally showed smaller estimated richness than naive subsets did. When compared with the clonotypes that were shared by all four sorted-subset donors, the non-shared clonotypes turned out to have lower generation probabilities.

CDR3 length: 16 residues. The germline gives CDR1 SGHTA, CDR2 FQGNSA. Trimming took 5 bases from V and 2 from J, leaving 13 bases between them. Partitioning of CD4+ cells yielded a CD45RA+ naive subset and a CD45RA-negative memory subset. This clone was picked up one time. Its antigen is unknown. Sorted-subset replicate PCRs used 200 ng of genomic DNA. This amount corresponded to approximately 30,000 T cell genomes. Assay used: immunoSEQ multiplex PCR; TCRdb lists only in-frame clones, some missing. In the table there are about 2.3 million clones, 90% to 95% of which are singletons. The TCR sequence derives from a man aged 18 to 35 in good health. Some clones in this sample may be carry-over from other donors' samples. The sample comprised naive CD4+ T cells from PBMCs. Described subset: CD45RA+ positively selected. The rearrangement joins TRBV7-2 to TRBJ2-6, with D tentatively TRBD1 (6 bases). The CDR3 reads CASSVQGSTGANVLTF. CDR3 nucleotides: TGTGCCAGCAGCGTACAGGGTAGCACTGGGGCCAACGTCCTGACTTTC.